This is a list of T cell receptor beta chains from one sample in a study of cytomegalovirus exposure and HLA in healthy donors. Profiled with immunoSEQ multiplex PCR; TCRdb holds only in-frame clones, not every one. The repertoire holds about 90,000 clones, with roughly 83% as singletons. The sample taken for sequencing was PBMCs. The receptor set was obtained from a man aged 18 to 29 in good health and CMV-seronegative. The CDR3 runs from the conserved cysteine through the conserved F or W. The order of the fields is J gene, clone size, D gene, V gene, CDR3 protein, CDR3 DNA. A D gene is named only where the DNA matches it firmly. Not all rows give a size; the values are once, few, many and, for expanded clones, a class.

>TRBJ1-1|NA|NA|TRBV5-1
CASSSDRDTEAFF
TGCGCCAGCAGCTCGGACAGAGACACTGAAGCTTTCTTT
>TRBJ2-1|NA|TRBD2|TRBV2
CASTDLGLGYEQFF
TGTGCCAGCACCGATCTGGGACTAGGTTATGAGCAGTTCTTC
>TRBJ1-1|NA|NA|TRBV30
CAWSVRVGDTEAFF
TGTGCCTGGAGTGTTCGCGTCGGGGACACTGAAGCTTTCTTT
>TRBJ2-2|NA|TRBD1|TRBV7-3
CASSSSGTGFGELFF
TGTGCCAGCAGCTCCTCCGGGACAGGGTTTGGGGAGCTGTTTTTT
>TRBJ1-5|NA|NA|TRBV6-1
CASSASFSGNQPQHF
TGTGCCAGCAGTGCCTCTTTCTCTGGCAATCAGCCCCAGCATTTT
>TRBJ2-5|NA|TRBD1|TRBV25-1
CASSPTDRVETQYF
TGTGCCAGCAGTCCTACTGACAGGGTCGAGACCCAGTACTTC
>TRBJ2-5|once|TRBD1|TRBV4-3
CASSRSDRGETQYF
TGCGCCAGCAGCCGGTCGGACAGGGGTGAGACCCAGTACTTC
>TRBJ2-7|NA|NA|TRBV2
CASSDEAPSVLGEQYF
TGTGCCAGCAGTGATGAGGCCCCTAGCGTTTTGGGGGAGCAGTACTTC
>TRBJ2-5|NA|NA|TRBV18
CASSSKETQYF
TGTGCCAGCTCATCCAAAGAGACCCAGTACTTC
>TRBJ1-2|NA|TRBD1|TRBV6-1
CASSGRDRAVNYGYTF
TGTGCCAGCAGTGGCCGGGACAGGGCCGTCAACTATGGCTACACCTTC
>TRBJ2-6|NA|NA|TRBV9
CASSTSTGSGANVLTF
TGTGCCAGCAGCACGTCCACGGGATCTGGGGCCAACGTCCTGACTTTC
>TRBJ1-4|NA|TRBD1|TRBV30
CAWSRDRGSEKLFF
TGTGCCTGGAGCCGGGACAGGGGAAGCGAAAAACTGTTTTTT
>TRBJ2-7|NA|NA|TRBV6-1
CASAQAYEQYF
TGTGCCAGTGCCCAGGCGTACGAGCAGTACTTC